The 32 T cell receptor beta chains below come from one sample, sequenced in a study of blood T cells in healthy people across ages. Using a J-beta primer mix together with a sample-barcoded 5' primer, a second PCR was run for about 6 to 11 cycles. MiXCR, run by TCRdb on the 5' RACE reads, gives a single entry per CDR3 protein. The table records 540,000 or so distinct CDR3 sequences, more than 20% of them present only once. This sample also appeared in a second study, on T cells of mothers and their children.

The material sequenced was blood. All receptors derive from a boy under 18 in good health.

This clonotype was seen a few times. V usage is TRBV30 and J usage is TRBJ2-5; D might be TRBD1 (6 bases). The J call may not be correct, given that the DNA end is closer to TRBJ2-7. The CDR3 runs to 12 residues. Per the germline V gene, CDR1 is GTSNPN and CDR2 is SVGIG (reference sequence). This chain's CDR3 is CAWGTGSYEQYF. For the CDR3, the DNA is TGTGCCTGGGGCACAGGGTCCTACGAGCAGTACTTC.

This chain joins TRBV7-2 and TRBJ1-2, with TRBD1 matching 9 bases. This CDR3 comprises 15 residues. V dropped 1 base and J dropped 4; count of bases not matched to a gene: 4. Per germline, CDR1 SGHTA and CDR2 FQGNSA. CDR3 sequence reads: CASSLDWTGVYGYTF. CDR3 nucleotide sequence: TGTGCCAGCAGCTTAGACTGGACAGGGGTCTATGGCTACACCTTC.

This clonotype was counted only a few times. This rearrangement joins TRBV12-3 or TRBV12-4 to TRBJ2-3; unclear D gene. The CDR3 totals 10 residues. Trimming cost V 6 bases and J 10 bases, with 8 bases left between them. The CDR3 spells CASRGPSQYF. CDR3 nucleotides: TGTGCCAGCAGGGGCCCATCGCAGTATTTT.

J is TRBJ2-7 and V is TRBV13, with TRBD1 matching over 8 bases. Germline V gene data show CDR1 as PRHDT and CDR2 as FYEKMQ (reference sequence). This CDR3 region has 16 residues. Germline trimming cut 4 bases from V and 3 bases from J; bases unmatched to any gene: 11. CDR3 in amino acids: CASSSTQGETFYEQYF. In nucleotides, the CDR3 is TGTGCCAGCAGCTCAACACAGGGGGAAACTTTCTACGAGCAGTACTTC.

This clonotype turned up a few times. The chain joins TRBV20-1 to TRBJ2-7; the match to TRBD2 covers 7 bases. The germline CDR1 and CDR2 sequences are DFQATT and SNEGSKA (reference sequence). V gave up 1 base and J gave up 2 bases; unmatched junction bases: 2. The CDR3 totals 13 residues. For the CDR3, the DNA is TGCAGTGCTAGAGCTAGCGGAACCTACGAGCAGTACTTC. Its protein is CSARASGTYEQYF.

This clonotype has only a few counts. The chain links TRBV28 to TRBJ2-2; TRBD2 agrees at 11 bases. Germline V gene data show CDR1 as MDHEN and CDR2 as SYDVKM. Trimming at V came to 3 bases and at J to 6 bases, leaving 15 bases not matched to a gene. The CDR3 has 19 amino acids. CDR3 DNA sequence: TGTGCCAGCAGTTTCAGAGGTAGTAGCGGGAGGGCCTTGGCCGGGGAGCTGTTTTTT. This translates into CASSFRGSSGRALAGELFF. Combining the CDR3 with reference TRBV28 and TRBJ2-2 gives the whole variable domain DVKVTQSSRYLVKRTGEKVFLECVQDMDHENMFWYRQDPGLGLRLIYFSYDVKMKEKGDIPEGYSVSREKKERFSLILESASTNQTSMYLCASSFRGSSGRALAGELFFGEGSRLTVL.

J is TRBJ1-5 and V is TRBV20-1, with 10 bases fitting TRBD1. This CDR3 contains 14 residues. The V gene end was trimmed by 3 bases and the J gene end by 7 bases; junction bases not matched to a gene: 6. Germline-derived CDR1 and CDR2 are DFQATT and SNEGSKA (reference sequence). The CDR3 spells CSASRDRGGQPQHF. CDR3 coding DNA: TGCAGTGCTAGCCGGGACAGGGGCGGACAGCCCCAGCATTTT.

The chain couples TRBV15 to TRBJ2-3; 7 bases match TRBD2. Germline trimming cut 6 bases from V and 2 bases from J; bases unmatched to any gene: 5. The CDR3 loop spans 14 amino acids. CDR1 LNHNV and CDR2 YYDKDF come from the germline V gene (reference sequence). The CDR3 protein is CATRSLATTDTQYF. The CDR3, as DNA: TGTGCCACCAGGTCACTAGCGACCACAGATACGCAGTATTTT. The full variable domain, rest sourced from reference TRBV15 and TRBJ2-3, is DAMVIQNPRYQVTQFGKPVTLSCSQTLNHNVMYWYQQKSSQAPKLLFHYYDKDFNNEADTPDNFQSRRPNTSFCFLDIRSPGLGDTAMYLCATRSLATTDTQYFGPGTRLTVL.

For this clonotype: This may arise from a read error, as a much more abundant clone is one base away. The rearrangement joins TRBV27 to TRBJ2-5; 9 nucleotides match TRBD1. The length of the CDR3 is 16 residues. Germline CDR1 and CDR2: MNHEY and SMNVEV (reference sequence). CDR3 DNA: TGTGCCAGCAGTCCAAGGGACAGGGTATCACAAGGGACCCAGTACTTC. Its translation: CASSPRDRVSQGTQYF.

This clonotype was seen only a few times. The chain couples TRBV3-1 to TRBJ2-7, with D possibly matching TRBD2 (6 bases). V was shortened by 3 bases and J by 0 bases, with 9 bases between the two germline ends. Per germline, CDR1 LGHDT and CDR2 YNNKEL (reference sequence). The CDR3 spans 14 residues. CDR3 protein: CASSQGLDSYEQYF. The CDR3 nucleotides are TGTGCCAGCAGCCAGGGACTGGACTCCTACGAGCAGTACTTC.

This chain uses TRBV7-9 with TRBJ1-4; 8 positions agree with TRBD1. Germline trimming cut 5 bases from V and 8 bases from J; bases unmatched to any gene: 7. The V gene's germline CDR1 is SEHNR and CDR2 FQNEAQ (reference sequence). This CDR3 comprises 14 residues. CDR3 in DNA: TGTGCCAGCAGCCTCACAGGGGGGGAAGAAAAACTGTTTTTT. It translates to CASSLTGGEEKLFF.

CDR3 coding DNA: TGTGCCAGCAGTCCGGACAGGGCGCGAACTAATGAAAAACTGTTTTTT. This encodes CASSPDRARTNEKLFF. This chain uses TRBV27 with TRBJ1-4; 8 bases agree with TRBD1. This CDR3 comprises 16 residues. Losses at the gene ends were 5 bases for V and 1 base for J; bases not matched to a gene: 6. CDR1 and CDR2 from the germline V gene are MNHEY and SMNVEV (reference sequence). Using reference TRBV27 and TRBJ1-4 for the parts outside the CDR3, the full variable domain is EAQVTQNPRYLITVTGKKLTVTCSQNMNHEYMSWYRQDPGLGLRQIYYSMNVEVTDKGDVPEGYKVSRKEKRNFPLILESPSPNQTSLYFCASSPDRARTNEKLFFGSGTQLSVL.

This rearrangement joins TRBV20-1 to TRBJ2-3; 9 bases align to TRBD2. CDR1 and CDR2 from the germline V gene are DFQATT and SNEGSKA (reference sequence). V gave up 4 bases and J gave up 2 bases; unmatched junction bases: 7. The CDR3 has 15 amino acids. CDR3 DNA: TGCAGTGCTAACACAGCGGGAGGTATCACAGATACGCAGTATTTT. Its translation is CSANTAGGITDTQYF.

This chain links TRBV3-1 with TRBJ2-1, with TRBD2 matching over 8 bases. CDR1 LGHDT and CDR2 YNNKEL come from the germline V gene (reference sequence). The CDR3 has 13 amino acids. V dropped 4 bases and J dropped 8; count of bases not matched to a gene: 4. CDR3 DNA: TGTGCCAGCAGCCCCCAGCGGGAGTATGAGCAGTTCTTC. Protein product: CASSPQREYEQFF.

The CDR3 spells CASSVAESSTDTQYF. The CDR3 nucleotides are TGTGCCAGCAGTGTGGCCGAATCTAGCACAGATACGCAGTATTTT. The chain employs TRBV2 and TRBJ2-3; D uncertain. Germline V gives CDR1 SNHLY, CDR2 FYNNEI. The CDR3 totals 15 residues. V was cut by 4 bases and J by 0 bases, with 11 bases left in between.

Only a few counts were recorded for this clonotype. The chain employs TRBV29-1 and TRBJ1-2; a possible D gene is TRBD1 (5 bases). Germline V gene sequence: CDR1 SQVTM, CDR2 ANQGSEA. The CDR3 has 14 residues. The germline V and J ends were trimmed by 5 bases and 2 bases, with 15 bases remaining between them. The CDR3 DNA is TGCAGCGTTAGTTGGGACGGGAAGAACTATGGCTACACCTTC. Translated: CSVSWDGKNYGYTF.

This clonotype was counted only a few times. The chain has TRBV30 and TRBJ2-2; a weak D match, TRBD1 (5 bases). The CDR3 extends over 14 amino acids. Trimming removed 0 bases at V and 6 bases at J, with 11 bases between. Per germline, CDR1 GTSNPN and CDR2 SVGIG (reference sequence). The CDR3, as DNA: TGTGCCTGGAGTGTAAACAGGCGCTCCGGGGAGCTGTTTTTT. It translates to CAWSVNRRSGELFF.

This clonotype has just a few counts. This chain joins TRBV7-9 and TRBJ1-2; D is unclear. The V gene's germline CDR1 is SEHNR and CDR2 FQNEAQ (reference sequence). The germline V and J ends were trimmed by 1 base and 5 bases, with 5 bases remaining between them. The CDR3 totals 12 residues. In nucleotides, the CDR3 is TGTGCCAGCAGCTTAGATGTGTATGGCTACACCTTC. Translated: CASSLDVYGYTF. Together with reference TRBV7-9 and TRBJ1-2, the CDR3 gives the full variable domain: DTGVSQNPRHKITKRGQNVTFRCDPISEHNRLYWYRQTLGQGPEFLTYFQNEAQLEKSRLLSDRFSAERPKGSFSTLEIQRTEQGDSAMYLCASSLDVYGYTFGSGTRLTVV.

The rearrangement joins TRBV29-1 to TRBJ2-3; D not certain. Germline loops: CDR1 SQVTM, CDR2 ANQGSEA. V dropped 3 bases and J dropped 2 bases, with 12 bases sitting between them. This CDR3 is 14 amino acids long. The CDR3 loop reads CSVDPLRYTDTQYF. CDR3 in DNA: TGCAGCGTTGATCCGCTACGCTACACAGATACGCAGTATTTT.

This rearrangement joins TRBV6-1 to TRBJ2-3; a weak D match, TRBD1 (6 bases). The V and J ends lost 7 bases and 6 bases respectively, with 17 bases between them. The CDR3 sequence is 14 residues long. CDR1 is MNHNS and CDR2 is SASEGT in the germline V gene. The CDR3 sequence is CASTRTVLPDTQYF. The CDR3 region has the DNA TGTGCCAGCACGCGGACAGTTCTCCCGGATACGCAGTATTTT.

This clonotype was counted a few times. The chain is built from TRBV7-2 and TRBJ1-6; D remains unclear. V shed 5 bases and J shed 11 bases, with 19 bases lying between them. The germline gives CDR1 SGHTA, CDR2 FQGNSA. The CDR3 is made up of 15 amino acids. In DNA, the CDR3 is TGTGCCAGCAGCCTCTTGAGTCAGCTAAGGGCACCCCTCCACTTT. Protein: CASSLLSQLRAPLHF. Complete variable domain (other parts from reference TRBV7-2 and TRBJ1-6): GAGVSQSPSNKVTEKGKDVELRCDPISGHTALYWYRQSLGQGLEFLIYFQGNSAPDKSGLPSDRFSAERTGGSVSTLTIQRTQQEDSAVYLCASSLLSQLRAPLHFGNGTRLTVT.

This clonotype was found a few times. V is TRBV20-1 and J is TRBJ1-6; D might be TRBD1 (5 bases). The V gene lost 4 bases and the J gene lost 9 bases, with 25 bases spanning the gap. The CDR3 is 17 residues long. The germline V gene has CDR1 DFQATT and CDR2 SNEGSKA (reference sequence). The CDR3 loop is CSANEVNRPKGISPLHF. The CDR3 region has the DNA TGCAGTGCTAATGAGGTGAACAGGCCTAAAGGGATTTCACCCCTCCACTTT.

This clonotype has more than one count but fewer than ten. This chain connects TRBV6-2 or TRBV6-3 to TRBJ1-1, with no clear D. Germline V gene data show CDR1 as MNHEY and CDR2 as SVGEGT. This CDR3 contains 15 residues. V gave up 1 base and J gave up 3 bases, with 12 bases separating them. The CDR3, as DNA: TGTGCCAGCAGTTACTTTCGTCCTTCCTACACTGAAGCTTTCTTT. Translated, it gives CASSYFRPSYTEAFF.

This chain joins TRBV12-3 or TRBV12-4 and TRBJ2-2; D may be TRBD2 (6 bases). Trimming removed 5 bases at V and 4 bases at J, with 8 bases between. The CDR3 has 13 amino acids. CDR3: CASSGTFTGELFF. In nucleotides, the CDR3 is TGTGCCAGCAGTGGGACTTTCACCGGGGAGCTGTTTTTT.

The CDR3: CASSYSTGSSYNEQFF. DNA of the CDR3: TGTGCCAGCAGTTACTCGACCGGGAGCTCCTACAATGAGCAGTTCTTC. The chain combines TRBV6-2 or TRBV6-3 with TRBJ2-1; D is possibly TRBD2 (6 bases). Germline values: CDR1 MNHEY, CDR2 SVGEGT. V was clipped by 0 bases and J by 0 bases, with 9 bases between them. The CDR3 runs to 16 residues.

CDR3 in amino acids: CATNEGDRSYNEQFF. CDR3 bases: TGCGCCACCAACGAGGGGGACAGGAGCTACAATGAGCAGTTCTTC. The chain has TRBV5-1 and TRBJ2-1, with 8 positions matching TRBD1. J lost 3 bases, V lost 9 bases, and 11 bases had no gene match. CDR1 is SGHRS and CDR2 is YFSETQ in the germline V gene. The CDR3 length is 15 residues.

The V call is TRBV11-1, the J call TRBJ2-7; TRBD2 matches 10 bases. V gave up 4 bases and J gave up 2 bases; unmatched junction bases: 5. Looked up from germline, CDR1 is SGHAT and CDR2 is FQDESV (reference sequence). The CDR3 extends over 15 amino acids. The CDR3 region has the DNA TGTGCCAGCAGCTCGGGACTAGCGCCTACCTACGAGCAGTACTTC. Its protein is CASSSGLAPTYEQYF.

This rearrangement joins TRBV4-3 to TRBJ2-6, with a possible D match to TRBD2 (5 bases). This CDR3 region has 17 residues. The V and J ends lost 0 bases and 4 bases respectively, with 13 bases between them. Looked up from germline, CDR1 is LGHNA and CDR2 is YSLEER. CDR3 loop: CASSQEARGHGANVLTF. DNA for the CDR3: TGCGCCAGCAGCCAAGAGGCGCGAGGGCACGGGGCCAACGTCCTGACTTTC.

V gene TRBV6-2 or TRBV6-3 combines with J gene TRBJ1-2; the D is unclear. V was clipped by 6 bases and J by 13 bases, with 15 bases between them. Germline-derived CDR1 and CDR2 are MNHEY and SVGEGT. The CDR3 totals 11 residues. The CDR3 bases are TGTGCCAGCAGCCAAGGGAGGGAGAGCACCTTC. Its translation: CASSQGRESTF.

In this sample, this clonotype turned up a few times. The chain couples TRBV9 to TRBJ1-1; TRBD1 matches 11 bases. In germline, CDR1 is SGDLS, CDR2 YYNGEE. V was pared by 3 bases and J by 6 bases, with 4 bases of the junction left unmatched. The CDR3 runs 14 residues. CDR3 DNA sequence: TGTGCCAGCAGCGACGGACAGGGGGCATCTGAAGCTTTCTTT. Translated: CASSDGQGASEAFF.

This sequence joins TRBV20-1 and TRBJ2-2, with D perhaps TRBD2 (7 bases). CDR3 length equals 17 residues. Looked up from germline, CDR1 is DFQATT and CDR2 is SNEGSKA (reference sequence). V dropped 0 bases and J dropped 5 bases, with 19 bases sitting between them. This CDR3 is CSARDPWGGESTGELFF. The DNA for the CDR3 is TGCAGTGCTAGAGATCCGTGGGGGGGCGAGAGTACCGGGGAGCTGTTTTTT.

CDR3: CASSWTSGSTDEQFF. As DNA, the CDR3 is TGCGCCAGCAGCTGGACTAGCGGGAGTACTGATGAGCAGTTCTTC. This chain uses TRBV5-1 with TRBJ2-1; 13 bases align to TRBD2. Germline CDR1 and CDR2: SGHRS and YFSETQ. J was trimmed by 8 bases and V by 3 bases; bases with no gene match: 5. The CDR3 runs to 15 residues.